The 10 T cell receptor beta chains below come from one sample, sequenced in a study of T-cell reconstitution after alpha-beta-depleted transplantation in children. TCRbeta library preparation incorporated unique molecular identifiers. TCRdb re-derived calls from the PCR reads in MiXCR, one entry per CDR3 protein. Of about 240,000 distinct CDR3 sequences in the sample, over 20% were seen once. Sequences were derived from PBMCs, sampled before TCRalphabeta/CD19-depleted stem cell transplant. All receptors come from a girl aged 2-10 years with Fanconi anemia, due to receive a stem cell transplant.

This clonotype occurred many times. The V call is TRBV29-1, the J call TRBJ2-7; D gene ambiguous. Germline CDR1 reads SQVTM; CDR2 reads ANQGSEA. This CDR3 spans 12 amino acids. Trimming pared 8 bases from V and 0 bases from J, leaving 11 bases between. In DNA form, the CDR3 reads TGCAGCTATCGAGACTCCTCCTACGAGCAGTACTTC. Its protein is CSYRDSSYEQYF.

The rearrangement links TRBV20-1 to TRBJ2-7, with TRBD2 identical over 7 bases. The germline V gene has CDR1 DFQATT and CDR2 SNEGSKA (reference sequence). This CDR3 is built from 12 residues. Trimming took 5 bases from V and 3 from J; bases not matched to a gene: 4. The CDR3 region has the DNA TGCAGTGCTCGGGTAGCGGGCTACGAGCAGTACTTC. This gives the protein CSARVAGYEQYF.

The rearrangement joins TRBV7-8 to TRBJ2-3; D is possibly TRBD2 (6 bases). The CDR3 is 14 amino acids. With 5 bases removed from V and 1 base from J, the gap between germline ends came to 10 bases. Germline CDR1 reads SGHVS; CDR2 reads FQNEAQ. The CDR3 bases are TGTGCCAGCAGCCGGTGGGGGGGCACAGATACGCAGTATTTT. This sequence encodes CASSRWGGTDTQYF.

In its sample, this clonotype was seen many times. The V call is TRBV18, the J call TRBJ1-1, with D perhaps TRBD1 (5 bases). In germline, CDR1 is KGHSH, CDR2 LQKENI. The CDR3 is 12 amino acids. Trimming removed 2 bases at V and 8 bases at J, with 9 bases between. The CDR3, as DNA: TGTGCCAGCTCACCAACGAGGGGAGAAGCTTTCTTT. Protein sequence: CASSPTRGEAFF.

There are many counts of this clonotype. The chain is built from TRBV10-3 and TRBJ2-3, with D possibly called TRBD1 or TRBD2 (5 bases each). The V end was cut by 8 bases, the J end by 2 bases, with 20 bases between. Germline V lookup: CDR1 ENHRY, CDR2 SYGVKD. This CDR3 has 16 amino acids. The CDR3 DNA sequence: TGTGCCATCGCGGGTAAAAGTAGAGGGGTCACAGATACGCAGTATTTT. Its protein product is CAIAGKSRGVTDTQYF.

In its sample, this clonotype was seen once. This chain joins TRBV11-2 and TRBJ2-7; maybe TRBD1 (6 bases). The CDR3 loop spans 13 amino acids. The germline gives CDR1 SGHAT, CDR2 FQNNGV. Trimming removed 5 bases from V and 6 bases from J, with 14 bases in between. The DNA for the CDR3 is TGTGCCAGCAGCGATAACAGGGCCGGCGAGCAGTACTTC. Translated, it gives CASSDNRAGEQYF.

The chain uses TRBV18 and TRBJ1-6, with 8 bases that match TRBD1. This CDR3 comprises 15 residues. V was clipped by 4 bases and J by 7 bases; unmatched bases: 6. Germline assignment: CDR1 KGHSH and CDR2 LQKENI. CDR3 bases: TGTGCCAGCTCACAGACAGGGGTACGGAATTCACCCCTCCACTTT. Residues: CASSQTGVRNSPLHF.

This chain connects TRBV29-1 to TRBJ2-1; no clear D. The CDR3 sequence is 12 residues long. Trimming stripped 7 bases from V and 0 bases from J, with 7 bases between. In germline, CDR1 is SQVTM, CDR2 ANQGSEA. The chain's CDR3 is CSGYGSYNEQFF. The CDR3, as DNA: TGCAGCGGGTACGGCTCCTACAATGAGCAGTTCTTC.

The sample holds a few counts of this clonotype. The CDR3 region is CASKKAGTDTQYF. The CDR3 DNA reads as TGTGCCAGCAAGAAGGCGGGCACAGATACGCAGTATTTT. The V gene is TRBV6-1, the J gene TRBJ2-3; no clear D. The CDR3 length is 13 residues. Germline V gives CDR1 MNHNS, CDR2 SASEGT. Between the trimmed V and J ends, which lost 7 bases and 1 base, there was a span of 9 bases.

This clonotype occurred many times. This rearrangement joins TRBV20-1 to TRBJ2-7, with 10 bases lining up with TRBD1. The CDR3 totals 15 residues. The germline V gene has CDR1 DFQATT and CDR2 SNEGSKA (reference sequence). V was clipped by 0 bases and J by 5 bases; unmatched bases: 7. Written as DNA, the CDR3 is TGCAGTGCTAGAGATCGAGACAGGGGGCTTGACGAGCAGTACTTC. Translated: CSARDRDRGLDEQYF.